This T cell receptor beta chain was profiled in a study of cytomegalovirus exposure and HLA in healthy donors. For the study at large: Across 300 to 400 genotyped donors, 81% landed in the Caucasian-associated ancestry cluster.

60 Vbeta and 13 Jbeta primers were used in PCR. Profiling relied on immunoSEQ multiplex PCR, and the TCRdb table lists in-frame clones only, not all of them. Here the sample spans 180,000 or so clones, about three quarters being singletons. Germline loops: CDR1 SGHVS, CDR2 FQNEAQ. V was pared by 6 bases and J by 4 bases, with 5 bases of the junction left unmatched. The CDR3 runs 15 residues. This TCR came from a young man in good health and CMV-seronegative. This chain connects TRBV7-8 to TRBJ2-7; 14 bases align to TRBD2. The sequencing sample was made of PBMCs. The CDR3 region is CASSTGLAGVYEQYF. The CDR3 DNA reads TGTGCCAGCAGTACGGGACTAGCGGGAGTGTACGAGCAGTACTTC.